This section outlines one T cell receptor beta chain sequence together with its context. The J segment lost 1 base and the V segment lost 5 bases, leaving 3 bases of the junction unmatched. The CDR3 spans 14 residues. Germline CDR1 reads SGHNT; CDR2 reads YYREEE (reference sequence). The data belong to a study of T cells after somatic rescue of genetic block. Some clones are missing from TCRdb's copy, which holds only in-frame ones; the method was immunoSEQ multiplex PCR. The data contain tens of thousands of clones, just over 90% of them singletons. The chain combines TRBV5-4 with TRBJ2-7, with 10 nucleotides matching TRBD1. Sequencing was carried out using peripheral blood mononuclear cells (PBMCs). The clonotype was recovered from a man aged 40-50 years. CDR3 DNA: TGTGCCAGCAGGGGACAGGGGATGTCCTACGAGCAGTACTTC. Protein product: CASRGQGMSYEQYF.